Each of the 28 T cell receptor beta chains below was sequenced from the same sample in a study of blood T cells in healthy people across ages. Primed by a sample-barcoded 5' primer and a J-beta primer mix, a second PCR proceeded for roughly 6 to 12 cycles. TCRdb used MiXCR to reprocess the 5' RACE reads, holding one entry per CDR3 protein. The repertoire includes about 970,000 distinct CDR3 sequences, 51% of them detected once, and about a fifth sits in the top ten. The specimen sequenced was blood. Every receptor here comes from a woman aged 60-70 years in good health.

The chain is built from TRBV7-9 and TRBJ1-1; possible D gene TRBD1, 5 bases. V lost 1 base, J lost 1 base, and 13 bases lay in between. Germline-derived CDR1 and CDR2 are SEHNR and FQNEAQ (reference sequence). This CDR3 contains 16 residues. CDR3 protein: CASSLGGVRANTEAFF. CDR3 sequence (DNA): TGTGCCAGCAGCTTAGGGGGGGTGAGGGCGAACACTGAAGCTTTCTTT.

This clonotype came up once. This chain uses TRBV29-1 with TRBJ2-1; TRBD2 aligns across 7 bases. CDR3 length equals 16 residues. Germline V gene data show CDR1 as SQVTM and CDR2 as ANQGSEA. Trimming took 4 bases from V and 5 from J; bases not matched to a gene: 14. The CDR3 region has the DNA TGCAGCGTTGTTTCTGGCGGGACTACGTCCCACAATGAGCAGTTCTTC. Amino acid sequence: CSVVSGGTTSHNEQFF.

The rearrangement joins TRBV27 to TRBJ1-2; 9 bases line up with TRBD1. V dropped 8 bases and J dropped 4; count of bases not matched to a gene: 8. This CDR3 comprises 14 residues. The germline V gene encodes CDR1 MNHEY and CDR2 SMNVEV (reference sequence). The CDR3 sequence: CASSQGARGYGYTF. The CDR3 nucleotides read TGTGCCAGCTCACAGGGGGCGCGTGGCTATGGCTACACCTTC.

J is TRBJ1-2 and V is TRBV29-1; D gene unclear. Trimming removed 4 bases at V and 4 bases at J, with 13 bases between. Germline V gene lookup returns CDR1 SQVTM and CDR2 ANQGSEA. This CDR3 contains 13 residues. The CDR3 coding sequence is TGCAGCGTTGCCGGTGTTATCTCCTATGGCTACACCTTC. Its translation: CSVAGVISYGYTF. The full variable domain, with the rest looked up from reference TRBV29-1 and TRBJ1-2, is SAVISQKPSRDICQRGTSLTIQCQVDSQVTMMFWYRQQPGQSLTLIATANQGSEATYESGFVIDKFPISRPNLTFSTLTVSNMSPEDSSIYLCSVAGVISYGYTFGSGTRLTVV.

CDR3 bases: TGTGCCAGCAGGGTAGGCGGCACAGATACGCAGTATTTT. It codes for CASRVGGTDTQYF. The V call is TRBV27, the J call TRBJ2-3; D unclear. This CDR3 has 13 residues. Trimming shortened V by 6 bases and J by 1 base, and 8 bases separated the two germline ends. Germline V gene lookup returns CDR1 MNHEY and CDR2 SMNVEV (reference sequence).

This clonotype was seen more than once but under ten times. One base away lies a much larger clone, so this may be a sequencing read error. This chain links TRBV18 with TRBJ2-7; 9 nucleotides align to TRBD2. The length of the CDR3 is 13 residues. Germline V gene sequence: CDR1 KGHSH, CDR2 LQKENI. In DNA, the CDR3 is TGTGCCAGCGCACCTATAGCGGGGGACGAGCAGTACTTC. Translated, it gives CASAPIAGDEQYF. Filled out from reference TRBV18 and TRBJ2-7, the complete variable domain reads NAGVMQNPRHLVRRRGQEARLRCSPMKGHSHVYWYRQLPEEGLKFMVYLQKENIIDESGMPKERFSAEFPKEGPSILRIQQVVRGDSAAYFCASAPIAGDEQYFGPGTRLTVT.

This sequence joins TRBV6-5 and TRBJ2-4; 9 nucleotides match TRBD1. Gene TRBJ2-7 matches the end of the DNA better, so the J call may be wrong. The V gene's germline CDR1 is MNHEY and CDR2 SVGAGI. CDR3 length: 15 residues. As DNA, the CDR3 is TGTGCCAGCAAGAGTTTGGGGACAGGGAACTACGAGCAGTACTTC. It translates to CASKSLGTGNYEQYF.

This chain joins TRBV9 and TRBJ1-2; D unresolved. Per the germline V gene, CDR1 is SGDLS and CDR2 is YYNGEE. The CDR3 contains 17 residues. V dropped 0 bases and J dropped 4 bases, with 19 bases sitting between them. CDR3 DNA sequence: TGTGCCAGCAGCGTAGGTTCCAGACGGGCAGGCCGCTATGGCTACACCTTC. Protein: CASSVGSRRAGRYGYTF.

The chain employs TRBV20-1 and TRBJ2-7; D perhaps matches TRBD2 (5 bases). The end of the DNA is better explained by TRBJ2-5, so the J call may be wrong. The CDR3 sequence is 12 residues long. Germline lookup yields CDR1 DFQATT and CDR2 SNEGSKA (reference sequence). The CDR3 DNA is TGCAGTGCCGTCCGGGGAACGGAGACCCAGTACTTC. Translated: CSAVRGTETQYF.

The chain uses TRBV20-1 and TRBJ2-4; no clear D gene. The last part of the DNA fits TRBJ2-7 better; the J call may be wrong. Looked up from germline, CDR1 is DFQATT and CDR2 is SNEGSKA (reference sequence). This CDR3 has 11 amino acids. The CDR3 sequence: CSAGLPYEQYF. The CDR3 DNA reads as TGCAGTGCGGGCCTTCCCTACGAGCAGTACTTC.

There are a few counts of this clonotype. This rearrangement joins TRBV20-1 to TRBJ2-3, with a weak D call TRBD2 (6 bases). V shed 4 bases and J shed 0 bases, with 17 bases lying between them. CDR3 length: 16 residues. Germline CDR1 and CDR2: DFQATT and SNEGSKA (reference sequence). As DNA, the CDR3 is TGCAGTGCTACGGGACTGGGGAACCCTAGCACAGATACGCAGTATTTT. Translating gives CSATGLGNPSTDTQYF.

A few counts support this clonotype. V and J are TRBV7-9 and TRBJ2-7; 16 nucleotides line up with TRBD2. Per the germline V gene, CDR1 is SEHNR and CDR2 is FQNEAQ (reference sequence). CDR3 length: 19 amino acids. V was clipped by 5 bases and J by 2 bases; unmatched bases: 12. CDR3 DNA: TGTGCCAGCAGCACAACCGGGACTAGCGGGAGGGGATTCACCTACGAGCAGTACTTC. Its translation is CASSTTGTSGRGFTYEQYF.

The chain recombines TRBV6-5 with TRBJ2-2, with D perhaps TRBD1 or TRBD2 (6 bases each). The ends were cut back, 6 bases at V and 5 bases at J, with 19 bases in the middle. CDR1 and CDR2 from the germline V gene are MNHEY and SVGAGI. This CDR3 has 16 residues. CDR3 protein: CASSQDRGPDTGELFF. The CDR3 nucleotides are TGTGCCAGCAGCCAAGACCGGGGGCCTGATACCGGGGAGCTGTTTTTT.

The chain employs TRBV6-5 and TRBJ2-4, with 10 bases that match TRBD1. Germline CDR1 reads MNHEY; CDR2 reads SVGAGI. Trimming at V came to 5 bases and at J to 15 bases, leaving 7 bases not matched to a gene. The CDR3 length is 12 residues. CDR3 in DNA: TGTGCCAGCAGTCTCGGGACAGGGGTTTGGTACTTC. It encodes CASSLGTGVWYF.

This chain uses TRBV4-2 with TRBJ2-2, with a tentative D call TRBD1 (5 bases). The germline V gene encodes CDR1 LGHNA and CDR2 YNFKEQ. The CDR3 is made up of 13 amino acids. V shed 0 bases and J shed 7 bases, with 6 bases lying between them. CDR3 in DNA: TGTGCCAGCAGCCAAGACAGGGACGGGGAGCTGTTTTTT. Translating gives CASSQDRDGELFF.

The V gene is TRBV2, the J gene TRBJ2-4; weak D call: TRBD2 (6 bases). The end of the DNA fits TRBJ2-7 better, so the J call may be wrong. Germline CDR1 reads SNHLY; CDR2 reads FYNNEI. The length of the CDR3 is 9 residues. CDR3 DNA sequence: TGTGCCGGAGGGGACGAGCAGTACTTC. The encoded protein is CAGGDEQYF.

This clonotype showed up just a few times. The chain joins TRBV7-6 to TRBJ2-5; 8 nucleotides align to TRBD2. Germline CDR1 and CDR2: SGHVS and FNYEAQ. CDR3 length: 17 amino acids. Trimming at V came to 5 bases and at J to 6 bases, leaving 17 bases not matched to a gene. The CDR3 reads CASSAGPRAGAMKTQYF. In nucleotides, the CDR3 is TGTGCCAGCAGCGCAGGCCCCCGAGCGGGAGCTATGAAGACCCAGTACTTC. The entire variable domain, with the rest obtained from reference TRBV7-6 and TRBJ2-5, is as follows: GAGVSQSPRYKVTKRGQDVALRCDPISGHVSLYWYRQALGQGPEFLTYFNYEAQQDKSGLPNDRFSAERPEGSISTLTIQRTEQRDSAMYRCASSAGPRAGAMKTQYFGPGTRLLVL.

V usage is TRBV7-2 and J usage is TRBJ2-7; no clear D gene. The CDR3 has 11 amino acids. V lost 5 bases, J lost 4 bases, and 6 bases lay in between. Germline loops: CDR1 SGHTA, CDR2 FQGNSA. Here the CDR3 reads CASSPQYEQYF. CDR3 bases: TGTGCCAGCAGCCCCCAGTACGAGCAGTACTTC. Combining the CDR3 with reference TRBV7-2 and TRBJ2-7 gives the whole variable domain GAGVSQSPSNKVTEKGKDVELRCDPISGHTALYWYRQSLGQGLEFLIYFQGNSAPDKSGLPSDRFSAERTGGSVSTLTIQRTQQEDSAVYLCASSPQYEQYFGPGTRLTVT.

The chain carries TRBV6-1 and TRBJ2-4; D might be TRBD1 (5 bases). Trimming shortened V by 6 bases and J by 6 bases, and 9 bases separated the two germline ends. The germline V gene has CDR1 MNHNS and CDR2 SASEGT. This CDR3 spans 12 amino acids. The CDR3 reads CASSQTGNIQYF. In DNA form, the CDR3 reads TGTGCCAGCAGCCAAACAGGAAACATTCAGTACTTC.

This CDR3 is CASSEGTDEQYF. For the CDR3, the DNA is TGCGCCAGCAGCGAAGGAACGGACGAGCAGTACTTC. The chain employs TRBV5-1 and TRBJ2-7; the D is unclear. CDR1 and CDR2 from the germline V gene are SGHRS and YFSETQ. The CDR3 has 12 residues. Trimming took 4 bases from V and 5 from J, leaving 10 bases between them.

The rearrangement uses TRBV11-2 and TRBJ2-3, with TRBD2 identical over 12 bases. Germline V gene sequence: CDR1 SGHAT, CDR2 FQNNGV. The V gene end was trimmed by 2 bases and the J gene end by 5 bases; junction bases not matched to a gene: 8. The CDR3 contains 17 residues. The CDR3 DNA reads TGTGCCAGCAGCTTAACTGGGACTAGCGGGCAGATAGATACGCAGTATTTT. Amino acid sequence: CASSLTGTSGQIDTQYF.

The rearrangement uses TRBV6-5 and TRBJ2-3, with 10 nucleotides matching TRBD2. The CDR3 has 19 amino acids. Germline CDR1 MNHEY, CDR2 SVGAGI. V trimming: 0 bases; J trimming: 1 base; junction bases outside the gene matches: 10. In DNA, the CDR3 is TGTGCCAGCAGTTACTCGAATCCAGCGGGAGGGGGGGGCACAGATACGCAGTATTTT. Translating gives CASSYSNPAGGGGTDTQYF.

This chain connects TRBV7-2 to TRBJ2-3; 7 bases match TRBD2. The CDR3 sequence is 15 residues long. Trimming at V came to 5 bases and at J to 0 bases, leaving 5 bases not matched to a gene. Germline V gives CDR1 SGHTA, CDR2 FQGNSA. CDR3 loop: CASSPSGVSTDTQYF. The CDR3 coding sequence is TGTGCCAGCAGCCCCAGCGGGGTTAGCACAGATACGCAGTATTTT.

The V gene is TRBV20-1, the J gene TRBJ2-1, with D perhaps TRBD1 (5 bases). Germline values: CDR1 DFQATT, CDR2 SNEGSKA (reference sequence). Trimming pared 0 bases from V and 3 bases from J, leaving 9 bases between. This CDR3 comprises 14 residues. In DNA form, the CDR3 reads TGCAGTGCTAGAGATCTTAGGGGCTACAATGAGCAGTTCTTC. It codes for CSARDLRGYNEQFF.

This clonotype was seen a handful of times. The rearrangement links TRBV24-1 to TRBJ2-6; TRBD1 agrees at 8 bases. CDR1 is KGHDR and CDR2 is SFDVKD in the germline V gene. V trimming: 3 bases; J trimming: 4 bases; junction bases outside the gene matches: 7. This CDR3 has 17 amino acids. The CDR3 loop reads CATSDPQTGVGANVLTF. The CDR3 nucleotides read TGTGCCACCAGTGATCCGCAGACAGGGGTCGGGGCCAACGTCCTGACTTTC.

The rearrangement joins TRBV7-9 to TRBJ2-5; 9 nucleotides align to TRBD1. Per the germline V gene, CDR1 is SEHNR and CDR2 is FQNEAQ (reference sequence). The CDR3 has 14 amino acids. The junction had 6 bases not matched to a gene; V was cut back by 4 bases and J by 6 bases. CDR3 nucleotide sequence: TGTGCCAGCAGCTCAACAGGGGGCGCTCAGACCCAGTACTTC. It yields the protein CASSSTGGAQTQYF.

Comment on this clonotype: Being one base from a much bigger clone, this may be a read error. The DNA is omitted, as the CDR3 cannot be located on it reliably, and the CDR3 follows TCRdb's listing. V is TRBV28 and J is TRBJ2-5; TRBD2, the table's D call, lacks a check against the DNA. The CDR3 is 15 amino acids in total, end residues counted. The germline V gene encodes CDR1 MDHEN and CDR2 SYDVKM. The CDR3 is CASSSVAGGTETQNF.

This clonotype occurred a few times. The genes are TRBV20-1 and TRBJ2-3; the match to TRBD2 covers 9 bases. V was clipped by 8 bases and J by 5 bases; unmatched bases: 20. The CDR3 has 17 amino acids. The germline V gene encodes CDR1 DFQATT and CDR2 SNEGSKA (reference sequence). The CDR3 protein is CSTLRKSAGGPIDTQYF. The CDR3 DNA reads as TGCAGTACTCTAAGGAAGTCTGCGGGAGGGCCGATAGATACGCAGTATTTT.